This T cell receptor beta chain was recovered during a study of blood T cell repertoires in COVID-19. About the study: Researchers got acute and convalescent COVID-19 samples from the United States, Italy and Spain. T cells, B-cell-depleted T cells, or PBMCs provided the cDNA or gDNA that served as material.

Germline assignment: CDR1 SGHRS and CDR2 YFSETQ. The CDR3 contains 16 residues. After removal of 4 bases from V and 1 base from J, the junction contained 8 bases not matched to a gene. In the original processing: Estimation of nucleated cell counts relied on the amplification of reference gene primers. The protocol was immunoSEQ multiplex PCR, while the TCRdb copy is restricted to in-frame clones and leaves out a portion. V, J and clone size are taken as reported in that table, and D and trimming were inferred from the DNA itself. There are fewer than 250,000 clones in the sample; approximately 80% occur only once, and about 4.8% lies in the top ten.

Sequencing was carried out using peripheral blood. The clonotype comes from a woman in her 70s with acute or convalescent COVID-19. This chain joins TRBV5-1 and TRBJ2-4, with 7 bases matching TRBD2. The chain's CDR3 is CASSSGTSLAKNIQYF. The CDR3 nucleotides are TGCGCCAGCAGCAGCGGGACGTCCTTGGCCAAAAACATTCAGTACTTC.